The present T cell receptor beta chain was sequenced within a study of T cells in Graves' hyperthyroidism and ophthalmopathy. Findings and limits, study-wide: The model identified upcoming ophthalmopathy a median 6.5 months ahead of onset.

The investigators amplified TCR beta CDR3 regions from RNA transcripts. Carried out on the TCR CDR3, a first-round RT-PCR used the HTBI primer set. TCRdb fed the multiplex PCR reads into MiXCR, producing one record per CDR3 protein. Of over 700,000 distinct CDR3 sequences listed, around 20% are singletons. CDR3 length equals 14 residues. The germline V gene has CDR1 SNHLY and CDR2 FYNNEI. This clonotype was counted only a few times. The antigen remains undetermined. An end of the junction differs from the germline gene, which may be a read error. Patients between 18 and 65 years old had hyperthyroidism, newly diagnosed and lasting under 2 months.

The TCR originated in a woman in her fifties or sixties with Graves' hyperthyroidism that later progressed to Graves' ophthalmopathy. The J gene is TRBJ1-3, the V gene TRBV2; 7 bases fit TRBD1. Sequenced material: blood. The CDR3 sequence: CASSGQGSGYTIYF. CDR3 in DNA: TGTGCCAGCAGTGGACAGGGCTCTGGATACACCATATATTTT.